This T cell receptor (beta chain) emerged from a study of blood T cells in healthy people across ages. This clonotype showed up just once. Its target is unknown. Overall study findings and caveats: CMV status of donors was not determined, possibly confounding expanded clonotype changes.

CDR1 is SGHKS, CDR2 YYEKEE, per germline (reference sequence). V trimming: 2 bases; J trimming: 6 bases; junction bases outside the gene matches: 8. CDR3 length: 14 residues. Combining a sample-barcoded 5' primer with a J-beta primer mix, a second PCR ran for roughly 6 to 11 cycles. Every cDNA was tagged by a template-switch adaptor with 12 random nucleotides. One entry per CDR3 protein, called by TCRdb with MiXCR from the 5' RACE reads. The sample contains approximately 780,000 distinct CDR3 sequences, 25% to 30% of which appear only once. These same records also appear under a second study, on T cells of mothers and their children.

The V call is TRBV5-5, the J call TRBJ2-7; TRBD1 aligns across 7 bases. The receptor's source is a boy aged 10-17 years in good health. Sequences were obtained from blood. As DNA, the CDR3 is TGTGCCAGCAGCTTCACCGGGACAGTCTTCGAGCAGTACTTC. Its translation: CASSFTGTVFEQYF.